The source of this T cell receptor beta chain is a study of identical twins (dated by TCRdb to the mid-2010s). Study-wide context: The study deep-sequenced TCR alpha and beta repertoires from monozygotic twins, unrelated adults of various ages and cord blood to test whether fetal clonotypes persist. To rule out contamination, replicate twin experiments were performed at different times with different library preparation protocols. Findings and caveats that apply to the study as a whole: Because the same donors could not be followed over many years, the conclusions depended on cross-sectional statistical analysis. Fewer insertions were carried by abundant cord blood beta clonotypes; a weaker similar trend was observed in young adult naive repertoires, while no such trend was observed in memory repertoires. Zero-insertion analyses could be partly confounded by invariant T cells such as MAIT and iNKT, although diverse VJ usage argued against such confounding for most clonotypes. Out-of-frame TCR alpha sharing in monozygotic twins was systematically underestimated by recombination models, whereas sharing between unrelated individuals was in agreement with the recombination models. Excess twin sharing in beta out-of-frame sequences was weaker because fewer shared sequences lowered the signal-to-noise ratio. Compared with coincidental sharing between unrelated individuals, an excess of low generation-probability sequences was observed among out-of-frame TCR alpha sequences shared between twins.

This clonotype was detected only a few times. Its antigen is still unknown. It has no much larger one-base neighbor in the sample; base qualities were not kept. All donors were healthy Caucasians. Three pairs of female monozygotic twins, all aged about 18 to 30 years, made up the twin cohort. CD4+ and CD8+ T cell populations were isolated with positive isolation kits from Invitrogen. Relative to germline, V is missing 4 bases and J is missing 7 bases, with 9 bases of the junction outside any gene match. CDR1 and CDR2 were assigned from the germline V gene as MNHNS and SASEGT. The cysteine opens and the phenylalanine closes a CDR3 of 16 amino acids. Only the CDR3 part of the read is kept: 48 bases, read in frame from the first base. Library preparation used 5' RACE. The instrument given in TCRdb is Illumina HiSeq 2000. Template switching introduced a universal primer binding site; the final cDNA contained a unique molecular identifier, enabling accurate counting of TCR cDNA molecules. First-strand cDNA for TCR alpha and beta chains was synthesized from specific primers in the conserved constant-segment region. To control for contamination, every cDNA library was double barcoded, receiving both a SMART-Mk sample barcode and Illumina barcodes. Two successive PCR steps introduced TruSeq adapter sequences along with Illumina sample barcodes. Sequencing of the TCR alpha and beta cDNA libraries was done on the Illumina HiSeq platform using custom primers. Under the source paper's analysis protocol: MiGEC processed the raw reads to extract unique molecular identifiers, while MiXCR was used to determine the CDR3 positions. Recombination models were inferred per individual with the repgenHMM and IGoR tools using an EM algorithm. The tcR package in R was used for shared clonotype analysis, with sharing normalized by the product of cloneset sizes. Out-of-frame nonproductive sequences were analyzed to study raw recombination free of thymic and clonal selection effects. In TCRdb, the public reads were trimmed at Q25 with fastp and aligned with MiXCR, with productive beta chains retained. Records with the same CDR3 protein are collapsed into one entry carrying the most frequent genes and DNA. The V and J calls and clone size are TCRdb's, not the authors'. In this sample the table shows 400,000 to 550,000 distinct CDR3 sequences, roughly an eighth of which occur a single time. The top ten hold approximately 1% of the sample.

These data were also reused for a study on yellow fever vaccine responses in identical twins. The second paper states: The T cell response to vaccination in identical twins was reported by the authors to appear partly convergent and partly personalized. In the study, vaccine-responding T cell clones were precisely tracked in identical twins.

The sequence derives from a young woman in good health. Sequenced material: CD4+ T cells sorted from blood. The chain is assembled from TRBV6-1 and TRBJ2-1, with 11 middle bases fitting TRBD1. The CDR3 loop reads CASSADRDRGRNEQFF. In nucleotide form, the sequence is TGTGCCAGCAGTGCCGACCGGGACAGGGGGAGGAATGAGCAGTTCTTC.